Below, one T cell receptor (beta chain) is given with its context. Its specificity is unknown. The data were taken from a study of cytomegalovirus exposure and HLA in healthy donors. Whole-study results and caveats: Among TCR beta chains, those listed as cytomegalovirus-associated numbered approximately 150. Later analysis identified a missense DCLRE1C variant that was linked to TCR beta V- and J-gene trimming. There were some V segments, including TRBV6-2 and TRBV6-3, excluded as indistinguishable.

The PCR employed 60 Vbeta primers together with 13 Jbeta primers. Here immunoSEQ multiplex PCR was the method, and the copy in TCRdb shows in-frame clones only, minus some. The repertoire holds around 180,000 clones, more than 70% seen once, with roughly 1.6% in the top ten. CDR3 length: 14 amino acids. V was shortened by 6 bases and J by 4 bases, with 15 bases between the two germline ends. Germline CDR1 MNHEY, CDR2 SMNVEV (reference sequence). The specimen was PBMCs. The chain carries TRBV27 and TRBJ1-2; no clear D gene. This clonotype originated in a girl aged 5-17 years in good health and CMV-seronegative. The CDR3 protein is CASSPVRFGYGYTF. In DNA, the CDR3 is TGTGCCAGCAGCCCAGTAAGATTTGGCTATGGCTACACCTTC.